This record concerns one T cell receptor beta chain sequence. The data were obtained in a study of cytomegalovirus exposure and HLA in healthy donors. PCR involved 60 Vbeta and 13 Jbeta primers. Repertoires were generated with immunoSEQ multiplex PCR, while TCRdb's copy carries only in-frame clones and drops some. The sample includes approximately 97,000 clones, 73% seen only once; the top ten take under 4.5%. There are 15 residues in the CDR3. In germline, CDR1 is MGHRA, CDR2 YSYEKL. The V end lost 3 bases, the J end lost 0 bases, and 8 bases lay between the germline ends. This clonotype was sampled from a man aged 35-49 years in good health and CMV-seronegative. The specimen sequenced was PBMCs. The chain employs TRBV4-1 and TRBJ1-4; D perhaps matches TRBD1 (5 bases). CDR3 amino acids: CASSHRVATNEKLFF. The CDR3, as DNA: TGCGCCAGCAGCCACAGGGTTGCAACTAATGAAAAACTGTTTTTT.